The T cell receptor (beta chain) described here comes from a study of T cells in Graves' hyperthyroidism and ophthalmopathy. General observations from the study: A model of 13 V-J features distinguished ophthalmopathy from stable hyperthyroidism. Blood also carried most thyroid clonotypes expanded above 0.001. Ophthalmopathy, as predicted by the model, came a median about seven months after the prediction.

Graves' hyperthyroidism is called stable when ophthalmopathy does not progress within 18 months. Unmatched junction bases numbered 10, after V lost 5 bases and J lost 5 bases. This CDR3 is built from 16 residues. The germline gives CDR1 MNHEY, CDR2 SMNVEV (reference sequence). Amplified TCR beta CDR3 regions derived from RNA transcripts. Initially, a first-round RT-PCR of the TCR CDR3 employed the HTBI primer set. TCRdb reprocessed the multiplex PCR reads with MiXCR, giving one entry per CDR3 protein. This sample has 610,000 or so distinct CDR3 sequences, with 46% found just once. This clonotype was picked up many times. As yet, its antigen is unknown.

The chain couples TRBV27 to TRBJ2-7; TRBD2 agrees at 12 bases. The sequence came from a young woman with Graves' hyperthyroidism. Specimen: peripheral blood or thyroid tissue (not recorded which). The CDR3 loop is CASSTRLAGEENEQYF. The CDR3 DNA sequence: TGTGCCAGCAGTACCCGACTAGCGGGAGAGGAAAACGAGCAGTACTTC.